This T cell receptor beta chain appears in the sequencing data of a study of early T cells in non-severe SARS-CoV-2 infection. Study outcomes and limitations: Matching with VDJdb favored anti-spike CD8 responses (missing private and CD4 specificities).

A remark on this clonotype: Its antigen is not known.

Attachment of unique molecular identifiers to individual cDNA molecules was performed. TCRdb re-called the 5' RACE reads with MiXCR, one entry per CDR3 protein. Among about 30,000 distinct CDR3 sequences listed, about 5% were seen once. Trimming left V 6 bases short and J 0 bases short, with 11 bases between. Germline CDR1 and CDR2: GTSNPN and SVGIG (reference sequence). The length of the CDR3 is 13 residues. The V and J genes are TRBV30 and TRBJ1-1; no clear D gene. This clonotype originated in an adult who was a healthcare worker with PCR-confirmed SARS-CoV-2 infection or an uninfected control (not recorded which). Source material: whole blood. As DNA, the CDR3 is TGTGCCTGCCGCCTCGGGATGAACACTGAAGCTTTCTTT. Protein sequence: CACRLGMNTEAFF.